The rows below give T cell receptor beta chains drawn from one sample of a study of blood T cell repertoires in COVID-19. The assay was immunoSEQ multiplex PCR, and TCRdb's table has in-frame clones only and misses some. The data show more than 250,000 clones, around 90% seen once. The sample comprised peripheral blood. These receptors were collected from a man aged 45-65 years with active or convalescent COVID-19. CDR3s include the opening cysteine and the closing phenylalanine or tryptophan. The D gene is left open where the match is weak. Not every row has a clone size; where given, it reads once, few, many or a size class.

V: TRBV30; size: -; D: -; J: TRBJ2-7; CDR3: CAWSASYEQYF; DNA: TGTGCCTGGAGTGCGTCCTACGAGCAGTACTTC
V: TRBV6-2/TRBV6-3; size: -; D: TRBD2; J: TRBJ2-7; CDR3: CASSYSKLAGVPPQQYF; DNA: TGTGCCAGCAGTTACTCGAAGCTAGCGGGAGTCCCGCCGCAGCAGTACTTC
V: TRBV20-1; size: -; D: TRBD2; J: TRBJ2-1; CDR3: CSASRRRGRITLEYNEQFF; DNA: TGCAGTGCTAGTAGGCGGCGCGGGAGGATTACCTTAGAGTACAATGAGCAGTTCTTC
V: TRBV7-9; size: -; D: TRBD1; J: TRBJ1-2; CDR3: CASSPERGQSDYGYTF; DNA: TGTGCCAGCAGCCCCGAACGGGGACAGTCCGACTATGGCTACACCTTC
V: TRBV5-6; size: -; D: -; J: TRBJ2-7; CDR3: CASSLVGFSSYEQYF; DNA: TGTGCCAGCAGCTTGGTCGGGTTTAGCTCCTACGAGCAGTACTTC
V: TRBV6-5; size: -; D: -; J: TRBJ2-3; CDR3: CASSHRLGADTQYF; DNA: TGTGCCAGCAGTCATCGACTAGGGGCCGATACGCAGTATTTT
V: TRBV5-5; size: -; D: -; J: TRBJ1-3; CDR3: CASSFQGGYSGNTIYF; DNA: TGTGCCAGCAGCTTTCAGGGAGGCTACTCTGGAAACACCATATATTTT
V: TRBV6-2/TRBV6-3; size: -; D: TRBD2; J: TRBJ2-1; CDR3: CASSYLRGEREENEQFF; DNA: TGTGCCAGCAGTTACCTCCGAGGGGAGCGGGAGGAGAATGAGCAGTTCTTC
V: TRBV5-1; size: -; D: -; J: TRBJ2-5; CDR3: CASSFTGAGETQYF; DNA: TGCGCCAGCAGCTTCACGGGAGCGGGAGAGACCCAGTACTTC
V: TRBV7-9; size: -; D: -; J: TRBJ1-5; CDR3: CASSSFNQPQHF; DNA: TGTGCCAGCAGCTCATTCAATCAGCCCCAGCATTTT
V: TRBV18; size: -; D: TRBD1; J: TRBJ1-2; CDR3: CASSPSTGGADGYTF; DNA: TGTGCCAGCTCACCTTCCACAGGGGGCGCCGATGGCTACACCTTC
V: TRBV7-9; size: -; D: -; J: TRBJ1-5; CDR3: CASSDGQSNQPQHF; DNA: TGTGCCAGCAGCGATGGACAGAGCAATCAGCCCCAGCATTTT
V: TRBV19; size: -; D: -; J: TRBJ2-7; CDR3: CASSIVNRPHEQYF; DNA: TGTGCCAGTAGTATAGTGAACAGACCCCACGAGCAGTACTTC
V: TRBV3-1/TRBV3-2; size: -; D: TRBD2; J: TRBJ2-4; CDR3: CASSQTAGAGRENIQYF; DNA: TGTGCCAGCAGCCAGACAGCGGGAGCAGGGAGGGAAAACATTCAGTACTTC
V: TRBV5-5; size: -; D: -; J: TRBJ2-2; CDR3: CASSTRTAPNTGELFF; DNA: TGTGCCAGCAGCACCCGGACAGCCCCTAACACCGGGGAGCTGTTTTTT
V: TRBV30; size: -; D: -; J: TRBJ2-5; CDR3: CAWSGLGQKYF; DNA: TGTGCCTGGAGTGGGCTCGGACAAAAGTACTTC
V: TRBV16; size: few; D: TRBD1; J: TRBJ1-4; CDR3: CASSARDRARGNEKLFF; DNA: TGTGCCAGCAGCGCCCGGGACAGGGCGCGAGGCAATGAAAAACTGTTTTTT
V: TRBV18; size: -; D: TRBD1; J: TRBJ2-7; CDR3: CASSPSPGQNYEQYF; DNA: TGTGCCAGCTCACCAAGTCCGGGACAGAACTACGAGCAGTACTTC
V: TRBV29-1; size: -; D: TRBD2; J: TRBJ2-3; CDR3: CSVGIRGGAPDTQYF; DNA: TGCAGCGTTGGGATCCGCGGGGGGGCCCCAGATACGCAGTATTTT
V: TRBV10-3; size: -; D: TRBD1; J: TRBJ1-4; CDR3: CATRDREEKLFF; DNA: TGTGCCACCAGGGACAGAGAGGAAAAACTGTTTTTT
V: TRBV4-2; size: -; D: -; J: TRBJ1-2; CDR3: CASSQGGGEGYTF; DNA: TGTGCCAGCAGCCAAGGAGGGGGTGAGGGCTACACCTTC
V: TRBV27; size: -; D: -; J: TRBJ1-1; CDR3: CASSLRFNRDTEAFF; DNA: TGTGCCAGCAGTTTACGTTTCAACAGGGACACTGAAGCTTTCTTT